The clone carrying this TCR beta chain has ten or more counts. During construction of the library, unique molecular identifiers were attached to individual cDNA molecules for quantitative, reproducible TCR counting. Each CDR3 protein gets one entry after TCRdb re-called the RACE reads with MiXCR. The table lists some 38,000 distinct CDR3 sequences, over 7.5% of them singletons. As to time point: patch test 3, about 24 weeks after DPC sensitization. The treatment is: therapeutic diphenylcyclopropenone sensitization with weekly scalp DPC. Extraction yielded total RNA from whole blood (unfractionated). This entry is derived from a study of human T cells and chemical hapten exposure. The TCR sequence derives from a man between 45 and 60 years old with alopecia areata. Some clones in this sample may be carry-over from other donors' samples. Sequences were derived from whole blood, sampled in connection with sensitization to the hapten diphenylcyclopropenone (DPC).

The CDR3: CASSQVQGPQHF. For the CDR3, the DNA is TGCGCCAGCAGCCAGGTACAGGGGCCGCAGCATTTT. The rearrangement joins TRBV4-1 to TRBJ1-5; 7 bases match TRBD1. The CDR3 extends over 12 amino acids. CDR1 and CDR2 from the germline V gene are MGHRA and YSYEKL. V was clipped by 3 bases and J by 13 bases; unmatched bases: 6.